This T cell receptor beta chain is drawn from a study of blood T cells in healthy people across ages. Study results and limitations: Unknown CMV status may confound age-related changes in expanded clones. As age increased, TCR beta diversity per million T cells fell in a roughly linear fashion.

Every donor contributed ten milliliters of peripheral blood by blood draw. The second PCR ran roughly 6 to 11 cycles with a sample-barcoded 5' primer and J-beta primers. TCRdb reprocessed the 5' RACE reads with MiXCR, giving one entry per CDR3 protein. Of 1.8 million or so distinct CDR3 sequences in the sample, roughly two fifths were seen once. To note about this clonotype: What it binds is unknown.

V dropped 2 bases and J dropped 7 bases, with 12 bases sitting between them. Germline values: CDR1 MNHNY, CDR2 SVGAGI (reference sequence). There are 14 residues in the CDR3. Sequences were obtained from blood. V and J are TRBV6-6 and TRBJ2-1; weak D call: TRBD2 (6 bases). This clonotype was obtained from a human donor in good health. The CDR3 DNA reads as TGTGCCAGCAGTTACACGGGGGACGTTAATGAGCAGTTCTTC. Translation: CASSYTGDVNEQFF.